This paragraph reports one T cell receptor beta chain. Its antigen remains unknown. Donors in the study were healthy people who gave bone marrow. Deletions cut 4 bases from V and 4 bases from J, with 8 bases between. The CDR3 spans 12 residues. Germline-derived CDR1 and CDR2 are SGHDT and YYEEEE. The PCR made use of 60 Vbeta and 13 Jbeta primers. Here immunoSEQ multiplex PCR was the method, and the copy in TCRdb shows in-frame clones only, minus some. The sample has 70,000 to 90,000 clones; approximately 70% are singletons. This sample is drawn from a study of cytomegalovirus exposure and HLA in healthy donors. General study points: Data from an earlier analysis indicated that most TCR beta V segments were productive either about 87% or about 30% of the time. Follow-up analysis found HLA locus-dependent TCR association rates, highest for DRB1 and lowest for HLA-C.

The sample was PBMCs. The sequence was obtained from a man aged 40-55 years in good health and CMV-seropositive. This chain links TRBV5-6 with TRBJ1-2; TRBD1 is a possible D gene (5 bases). DNA of the CDR3: TGTGCCAGCAGCCCGGGGGTCTATGGCTACACCTTC. This codes for CASSPGVYGYTF.